This T cell receptor beta chain came from a study of T cell repertoires in cytomegalovirus infection. Study background: The public TCR beta signatures pointed to both CMV infection and matching HLA type. General study findings and limits: Totalled public TCR beta family frequency picked out people who carried CMV plus the relevant HLA. The ex vivo response was dominated by HLA-C-restricted CMV-specific TCR beta clonotypes.

This clonotype was seen many times. The target antigen is unknown. TCRdb re-called the reads through MiXCR, storing one row per CDR3 protein. The sample has 300,000 to 400,000 distinct CDR3 sequences; 15% to 20% are singletons. The V end was cut by 6 bases, the J end by 3 bases, with 21 bases between. This CDR3 is 17 amino acids long. Per germline, CDR1 DFQATT and CDR2 SNEGSKA (reference sequence). The TCR sequence derives from a human donor in good health (CMV status not recorded). Some clones in this sample may be carry-over from other donors' samples. The chain carries TRBV20-1 and TRBJ2-6; D is unresolved. Sequenced: PBMCs. The DNA of the CDR3 is TGCAGTGCCACGCCGGGCAGTTTGAGTATTGGGGCCAACGTCCTGACTTTC. It codes for CSATPGSLSIGANVLTF.